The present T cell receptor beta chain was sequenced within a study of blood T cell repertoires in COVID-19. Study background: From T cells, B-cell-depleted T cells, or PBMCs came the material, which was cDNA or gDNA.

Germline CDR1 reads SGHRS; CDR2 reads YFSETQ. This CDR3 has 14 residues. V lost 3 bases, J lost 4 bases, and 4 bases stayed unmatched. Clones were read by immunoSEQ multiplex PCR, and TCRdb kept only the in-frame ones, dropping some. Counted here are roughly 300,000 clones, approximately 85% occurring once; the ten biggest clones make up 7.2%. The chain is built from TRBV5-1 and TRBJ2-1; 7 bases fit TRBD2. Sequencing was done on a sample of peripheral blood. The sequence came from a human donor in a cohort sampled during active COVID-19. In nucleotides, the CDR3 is TGCGCCAGCAGCTCGGGGGGTACATACAATGAGCAGTTCTTC. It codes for CASSSGGTYNEQFF.